This T cell receptor (beta chain) was sequenced for a study of CD8 T cells in Susac syndrome. Study-wide background: Blood was drawn from Susac syndrome patients while they were therapy-naive, on corticosteroids, or on intravenous immunoglobulin alone.

A remark on this clonotype: Its antigen is as yet unknown.

RNA was extracted with the RNeasy kit, and a quantity of roughly 0.45 to 1 ug was reverse transcribed using random hexamers. With immunoSEQ multiplex PCR, TCR beta CDR3 was amplified across 54 Vbeta and 13 Jbeta. Using its own MiXCR run on the immunoSEQ multiplex PCR reads, TCRdb lists one record per CDR3 protein. In the table there are approximately 120,000 distinct CDR3 sequences, over 85% of which are singletons. Study outcomes and limitations: In total CD8+ repertoires, roughly 15 Susac-specific public clones were found, and five or six in CD8+ TEMRA repertoires.

Germline CDR1 LGHDT, CDR2 YNNKEL (reference sequence). The CDR3 is 17 amino acids. V was shortened by 1 base and J by 4 bases, with 18 bases between the two germline ends. The chain carries TRBV3-1 and TRBJ2-3; the D gene is possibly TRBD1 (5 bases). Sequenced material: CD8+ T cells from PBMCs. This receptor was identified in a human donor with Susac syndrome. The CDR3 loop is CASSQGKTEWVADTQYF. For the CDR3, the DNA is TGTGCCAGCAGCCAAGGAAAGACAGAATGGGTTGCAGATACGCAGTATTTT.